These 29 T cell receptor beta chains originate from one sample sequenced in a study of T cells in Graves' hyperthyroidism and ophthalmopathy. What was amplified from RNA transcripts were TCR beta CDR3 regions. Carried out on the TCR CDR3, a first-round RT-PCR used the HTBI primer set. One entry per CDR3 protein results from TCRdb running MiXCR on the multiplex PCR reads. The sample lists roughly 650,000 distinct CDR3 sequences, roughly 16% occurring once. Material for sequencing was blood. These receptors were obtained from a woman aged 40 to 50 with Graves' ophthalmopathy.

This clonotype was detected many times. The chain uses TRBV11-2 and TRBJ1-3; D is unclear. The CDR3 contains 14 residues. The germline gives CDR1 SGHAT, CDR2 FQNNGV. The V and J ends lost 4 bases and 1 base respectively, with 8 bases between them. The CDR3 here is CASSSTGSGNTIYF. For the CDR3, the DNA is TGTGCCAGCAGCTCGACGGGTTCTGGAAACACCATATATTTT.

The chain joins TRBV3-1 to TRBJ1-3; D unclear. Per germline, CDR1 LGHDT and CDR2 YNNKEL (reference sequence). The CDR3 consists of 15 residues. Trimming removed 4 bases at V and 2 bases at J, with 12 bases between. CDR3 region: CASSPVGGPGNTIYF. The CDR3 coding sequence is TGTGCCAGCAGCCCGGTCGGAGGTCCTGGAAACACCATATATTTT.

This clonotype was counted many times. V is TRBV6-2 or TRBV6-3 and J is TRBJ2-3, with 12 bases matching TRBD2. After removal of 0 bases from V and 2 bases from J, the junction contained 3 bases not matched to a gene. Looked up from germline, CDR1 is MNHEY and CDR2 is SVGEGT. There are 17 residues in the CDR3. For the CDR3, the DNA is TGTGCCAGCAGTTACTCGACTAGCGGGAGCCACACAGATACGCAGTATTTT. The encoded protein is CASSYSTSGSHTDTQYF.

This clonotype was picked up many times. V is TRBV6-6 and J is TRBJ1-2; no definite D call. The CDR3 has 14 amino acids. V was clipped by 0 bases and J by 4 bases, with 9 bases between them. Germline V gene lookup returns CDR1 MNHNY and CDR2 SVGAGI (reference sequence). CDR3 sequence reads: CASSYSIESYGYTF. The CDR3 DNA sequence: TGTGCCAGCAGTTACTCGATTGAAAGCTATGGCTACACCTTC.

The chain couples TRBV5-5 to TRBJ1-2, with D uncertain. Trimming stripped 4 bases from V and 5 bases from J, with 24 bases between. Germline V CDR1 and CDR2: SGHKS, YYEKEE (reference sequence). This CDR3 is built from 17 residues. The CDR3, as DNA: TGTGCCAGCAGCACTCGGATGACTCAATCCCGGATTTATGGCTACACCTTC. Protein: CASSTRMTQSRIYGYTF.

This clonotype showed up just a few times. The chain recombines TRBV28 with TRBJ1-2; D call uncertain. CDR1 is MDHEN and CDR2 is SYDVKM in the germline V gene. This CDR3 has 15 residues. V lost 4 bases, J lost 3 bases, and 15 bases lay in between. The CDR3 loop is CASSSRVAFDYGYTF. In DNA, the CDR3 is TGTGCCAGCAGTTCCAGAGTAGCTTTCGACTATGGCTACACCTTC.

This clonotype came up many times. V and J are TRBV20-1 and TRBJ2-1, with a tentative D call TRBD1 (5 bases). The CDR3 contains 11 residues. V was shortened by 1 base and J by 11 bases, with 9 bases between the two germline ends. Germline assignment: CDR1 DFQATT and CDR2 SNEGSKA (reference sequence). CDR3 loop: CSARGRQKQFF. The CDR3 coding sequence is TGCAGTGCTAGAGGAAGACAGAAGCAGTTCTTC.

The V gene is TRBV7-9, the J gene TRBJ2-1; D unclear. This CDR3 has 13 amino acids. CDR1 is SEHNR, CDR2 FQNEAQ, per germline (reference sequence). The germline V and J ends were trimmed by 3 bases and 6 bases, with 9 bases remaining between them. The CDR3 is CASSFSTSNEQFF. The CDR3 nucleotides read TGTGCCAGCAGCTTTTCCACGTCCAATGAGCAGTTCTTC.

This clonotype was counted between two and nine times. This chain links TRBV10-3 with TRBJ2-5; D call uncertain. V dropped 3 bases and J dropped 5 bases, with 13 bases sitting between them. The germline V gene encodes CDR1 ENHRY and CDR2 SYGVKD. There are 14 residues in the CDR3. The CDR3 DNA reads TGTGCCATCAGTGAACAAGTAGGGCCGGAGACCCAGTACTTC. Amino acid sequence: CAISEQVGPETQYF.

This clonotype was seen at least ten times. The chain combines TRBV28 with TRBJ2-5; D is perhaps TRBD2 (7 bases). Germline assignment: CDR1 MDHEN and CDR2 SYDVKM. Trimming removed 7 bases at V and 5 bases at J, with 17 bases between. The CDR3 loop spans 14 amino acids. The chain's CDR3 is CASTPPGGHETQYF. As DNA, the CDR3 is TGTGCCAGCACCCCGCCCGGGGGGCACGAGACCCAGTACTTC.

The chain couples TRBV6-5 to TRBJ1-3; no reliable D call. Trimming removed 2 bases at V and 0 bases at J, with 11 bases between. Germline V gene data show CDR1 as MNHEY and CDR2 as SVGAGI. The CDR3 contains 16 residues. The CDR3 here is CASSYGRALSGNTIYF. In nucleotides, the CDR3 is TGTGCCAGCAGTTACGGTAGAGCTCTCTCTGGAAACACCATATATTTT.

This clonotype was recorded a few times. The chain employs TRBV20-1 and TRBJ2-3, with 12 bases lining up with TRBD2. The germline gives CDR1 DFQATT, CDR2 SNEGSKA (reference sequence). CDR3 length equals 16 residues. The ends lost 6 bases at V and 0 bases at J; junction bases unmatched: 7. Here the CDR3 reads CSAPGTSGFSTDTQYF. CDR3 nucleotide sequence: TGCAGTGCCCCCGGGACTAGCGGGTTCAGCACAGATACGCAGTATTTT.

This rearrangement joins TRBV7-9 to TRBJ1-1; D might be TRBD1 (5 bases). CDR1 is SEHNR and CDR2 is FQNEAQ in the germline V gene (reference sequence). Trimming stripped 1 base from V and 4 bases from J, with 10 bases between. The CDR3 contains 14 residues. CDR3 bases: TGTGCCAGCAGCTTAGGGGGAGGGGTCACTGAAGCTTTCTTT. Protein sequence: CASSLGGGVTEAFF.

This clonotype was detected only a few times. This rearrangement joins TRBV12-3 or TRBV12-4 to TRBJ1-2, with D tentatively TRBD1 (5 bases). The ends were cut back, 5 bases at V and 8 bases at J, with 15 bases in the middle. The CDR3 sequence is 13 residues long. Here the CDR3 reads CASSEGTVRGYTF. For the CDR3, the DNA is TGTGCCAGCAGTGAAGGGACTGTCCGGGGCTACACCTTC.

The chain has TRBV7-3 and TRBJ2-7, with D possibly matching TRBD2 (6 bases). The CDR3 extends over 14 amino acids. The germline V gene encodes CDR1 SGHTA and CDR2 FQGTGA. The ends were cut back, 5 bases at V and 0 bases at J, with 11 bases in the middle. The chain's CDR3 is CASSPPGVSYEQYF. The CDR3, as DNA: TGTGCCAGCAGCCCCCCGGGAGTCTCCTACGAGCAGTACTTC. The full variable domain, rest sourced from reference TRBV7-3 and TRBJ2-7, is GAGVSQTPSNKVTEKGKYVELRCDPISGHTALYWYRQSLGQGPEFLIYFQGTGAADDSGLPNDRFFAVRPEGSVSTLKIQRTERGDSAVYLCASSPPGVSYEQYFGPGTRLTVT.

In this sample, this clonotype turned up once. This could be a read error, since a much larger clone is one nucleotide away. The rearrangement uses TRBV28 and TRBJ2-7, with D perhaps TRBD1 or TRBD2 (5 bases each). Germline lookup yields CDR1 MDHEN and CDR2 SYDVKM. The CDR3 has 15 residues. V was pared by 8 bases and J by 7 bases, with 24 bases between. The CDR3 loop reads CASPYRGLGASEQYF. Here the CDR3 DNA reads TGTGCCAGCCCCTACCGAGGACTTGGGGCTAGTGAGCAGTACTTC.

The sample holds many counts of this clonotype. The chain combines TRBV30 with TRBJ1-1, with a tentative D call TRBD1 (5 bases). This CDR3 spans 14 amino acids. Trimming removed 2 bases from V and 5 bases from J, with 15 bases in between. Germline lookup yields CDR1 GTSNPN and CDR2 SVGIG (reference sequence). The CDR3 DNA reads TGTGCCTGGAGTTCACAAGCCTGGGGGACTGAAGCTTTCTTT. It encodes CAWSSQAWGTEAFF.

V usage is TRBV7-3 and J usage is TRBJ1-6; D gene ambiguous. Trimming shortened V by 2 bases and J by 11 bases, and 10 bases separated the two germline ends. Germline-derived CDR1 and CDR2 are SGHTA and FQGTGA. This CDR3 region has 13 residues. CDR3 residues: CASSLWSDTPLHF. The CDR3 nucleotides read TGTGCCAGCAGCTTATGGTCGGATACACCCCTCCACTTT.

This clonotype has a handful of counts. The rearrangement joins TRBV4-2 to TRBJ1-2; 10 bases line up with TRBD1. This CDR3 comprises 21 residues. CDR1 is LGHNA, CDR2 YNFKEQ, per germline. Germline trimming cut 1 base from V and 4 bases from J; bases unmatched to any gene: 21. CDR3 sequence: CASSQASVGDYGQGDPYGYTF. In nucleotides, the CDR3 is TGTGCCAGCAGCCAAGCCTCAGTGGGGGATTATGGACAGGGGGATCCCTATGGCTACACCTTC.

This clonotype has more than one count but fewer than ten. The CDR3 protein is CASSFEQIYGYTF. DNA for the CDR3: TGTGCCAGCAGTTTCGAACAGATATATGGCTACACCTTC. J is TRBJ1-2 and V is TRBV28; D ambiguous. From germline, CDR1 is MDHEN and CDR2 SYDVKM. CDR3 length: 13 amino acids. Deletions cut 3 bases from V and 5 bases from J, with 10 bases between.

The chain carries TRBV12-3 or TRBV12-4 and TRBJ2-1; D ambiguous. Trimming pared 3 bases from V and 8 bases from J, leaving 17 bases between. This CDR3 contains 15 residues. As DNA, the CDR3 is TGTGCCAGCAGTTTGTTAGGGTCGGAACTTGATGAGCAGTTCTTC. This translates into CASSLLGSELDEQFF.

This clonotype was seen many times. The chain joins TRBV11-1 to TRBJ2-7, with a tentative D call TRBD1 (6 bases). Germline V CDR1 and CDR2: SGHAT, FQDESV (reference sequence). The CDR3 runs to 15 residues. The V end was cut by 5 bases, the J end by 0 bases, with 14 bases between. Here the CDR3 DNA reads TGTGCCAGCAGCCACACAGGGATCTCCTCCTACGAGCAGTACTTC. Translated: CASSHTGISSYEQYF.

Ten or more counts support this clonotype. This rearrangement joins TRBV28 to TRBJ2-5; D not certain. The CDR3 spans 20 residues. The germline gives CDR1 MDHEN, CDR2 SYDVKM. Between the trimmed V and J ends, which lost 8 bases and 6 bases, there was a span of 37 bases. CDR3 protein: CASDSASRTAVGPPPKTQYF. The DNA of the CDR3 is TGTGCCAGCGATTCCGCAAGCAGGACGGCTGTAGGCCCCCCCCCCAAGACCCAGTACTTC.

As to this clonotype: The limits of the CDR3 on the DNA are not certain, so only TCRdb's listed CDR3 is given. The J gene is TRBJ2-3, the V gene TRBV7-2; the D call in the table, TRBD2, was not verified against the DNA. The CDR3 length equals 22 residues, ends included. Germline loops: CDR1 SGHTA, CDR2 FQGNSA. CDR3 loop: CASSFYICSARAGSGSPDTQYF.

This clonotype was found a few times. One end of the junction varies from germline; a read error may be responsible. The CDR3 loop is CASSEQTPPNF. CDR3 DNA: TGTGCCAGCAGTGAACAGACACCTCCTAACTTC. The V gene is TRBV2, the J gene TRBJ2-5; D is unresolved. The CDR3 sequence is 11 residues long. The V gene's germline CDR1 is SNHLY and CDR2 FYNNEI. Together with reference TRBV2 and TRBJ2-5, the CDR3 gives the full variable domain: EPEVTQTPSHQVTQMGQEVILRCVPISNHLYFYWYRQILGQKVEFLVSFYNNEISEKSEIFDDQFSVERPDGSNFTLKIRSTKLEDSAMYFCASSEQTPPNFGPGTRLLVL.

The gene calls are TRBV5-5 and TRBJ1-6; TRBD1 matches 9 bases. Germline-derived CDR1 and CDR2 are SGHKS and YYEKEE (reference sequence). The CDR3 length is 16 residues. V shed 4 bases, J shed 6 bases, and the junction held 8 bases outside the gene matches. CDR3 loop: CASSPDRGVSNSPLHF. The DNA for the CDR3 is TGTGCCAGCAGCCCGGACAGGGGTGTTAGTAATTCACCCCTCCACTTT. The variable domain in full, completed from reference TRBV5-5 and TRBJ1-6, reads DAGVTQSPTHLIKTRGQQVTLRCSPISGHKSVSWYQQVLGQGPQFIFQYYEKEERGRGNFPDRFSARQFPNYSSELNVNALLLGDSALYLCASSPDRGVSNSPLHFGNGTRLTVT.

This clonotype was found many times. The chain joins TRBV28 to TRBJ2-3, with TRBD2 matching 13 bases. In germline, CDR1 is MDHEN, CDR2 SYDVKM. The CDR3 sequence is 17 residues long. V shed 6 bases, J shed 3 bases, and the junction held 9 bases outside the gene matches. The CDR3 reads CASSLIATSGRTDTQYF. CDR3 bases: TGTGCCAGCAGCTTAATTGCGACTAGCGGGAGGACAGATACGCAGTATTTT.

This clonotype was counted between two and nine times. This chain uses TRBV20-1 with TRBJ2-3; D ambiguous. The V end lost 2 bases, the J end lost 0 bases, and 12 bases lay between the germline ends. This CDR3 is built from 15 residues. Germline assignment: CDR1 DFQATT and CDR2 SNEGSKA (reference sequence). CDR3: CSARSASASTDTQYF. In DNA, the CDR3 is TGCAGTGCTAGATCCGCGTCCGCTAGCACAGATACGCAGTATTTT.

In its sample, this clonotype was seen many times. The chain recombines TRBV6-1 with TRBJ1-5, with D possibly matching TRBD1 (6 bases). Trimming took 2 bases from V and 6 from J, leaving 14 bases between them. This CDR3 region has 15 residues. The germline V gene has CDR1 MNHNS and CDR2 SASEGT. CDR3 protein: CASSERDIRGQPQHF. In nucleotides, the CDR3 is TGTGCCAGCAGTGAACGGGACATTCGTGGTCAGCCCCAGCATTTT.